This section outlines one TCR beta chain sequence together with its context. This sample was taken from a study of blood T cell repertoires in COVID-19. Some clones are missing from TCRdb's copy, which holds only in-frame ones; the method was immunoSEQ multiplex PCR. The sample yields under 300,000 clones, 80% to 90% seen once. CDR3 length equals 17 residues. J gave up 5 bases and V 4 bases, and 10 bases lay outside the gene matches. Germline V gives CDR1 SGHDN, CDR2 FVKESK. Assignment of participants to cohorts was predicated upon participant-reported clinical history. Two negative PCRs, clearance, or symptom resolution were required of recovered Cohort 3 donors.

The sequenced sample was PBMCs or T cells enriched from blood (not recorded which). This receptor was identified in a woman younger than 30 who had recovered from COVID-19. This chain links TRBV14 with TRBJ2-1; 11 nucleotides match TRBD2. The CDR3 region has the DNA TGTGCCAGCAGCCCGCTACCGGGACTAGCGGACAACAATGAGCAGTTCTTC. Its protein product is CASSPLPGLADNNEQFF.